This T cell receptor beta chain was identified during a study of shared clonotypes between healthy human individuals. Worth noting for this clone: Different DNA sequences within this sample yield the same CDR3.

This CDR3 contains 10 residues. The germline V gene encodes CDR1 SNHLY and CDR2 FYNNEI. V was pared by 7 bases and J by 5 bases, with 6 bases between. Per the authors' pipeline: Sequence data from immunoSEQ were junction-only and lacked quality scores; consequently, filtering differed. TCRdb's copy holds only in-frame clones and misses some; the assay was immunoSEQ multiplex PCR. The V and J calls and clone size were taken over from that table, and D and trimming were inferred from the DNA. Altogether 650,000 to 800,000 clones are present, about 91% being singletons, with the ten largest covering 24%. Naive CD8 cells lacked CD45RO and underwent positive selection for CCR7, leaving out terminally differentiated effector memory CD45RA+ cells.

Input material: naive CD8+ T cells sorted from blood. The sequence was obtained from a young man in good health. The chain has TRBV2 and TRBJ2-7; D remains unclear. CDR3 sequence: CASTGNEQYF. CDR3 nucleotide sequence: TGTGCCAGCACCGGAAACGAGCAGTACTTC.